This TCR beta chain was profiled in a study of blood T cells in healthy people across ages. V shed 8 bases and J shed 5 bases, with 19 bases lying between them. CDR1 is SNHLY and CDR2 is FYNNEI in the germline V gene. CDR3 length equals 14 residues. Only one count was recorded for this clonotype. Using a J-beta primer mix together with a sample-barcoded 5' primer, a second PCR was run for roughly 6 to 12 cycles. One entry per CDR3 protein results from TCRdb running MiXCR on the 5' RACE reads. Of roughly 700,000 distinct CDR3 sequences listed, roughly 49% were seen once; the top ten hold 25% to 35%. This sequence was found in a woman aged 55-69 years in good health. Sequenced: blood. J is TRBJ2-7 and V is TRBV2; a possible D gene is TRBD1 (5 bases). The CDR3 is CASRHRKDFHEQYF. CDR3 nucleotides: TGTGCCAGCCGTCACAGGAAAGATTTCCACGAGCAGTACTTC.